These 22 T cell receptor beta chains were sequenced from one sample in a study of T cell responses to AZD1222 COVID-19 vaccine. Produced via immunoSEQ multiplex PCR; TCRdb's table is partial and in-frame only. The sample lists about 120,000 clones, about 88% seen once, with 6.5% to 9% in the top ten. The sample in question was peripheral blood, obtained on day 0 of AZD1222 vaccination. All receptors come from an adult in good health.

The rearrangement joins TRBV6-5 to TRBJ1-2, with TRBD1 matching over 7 bases. The CDR3 runs to 13 residues. The germline CDR1 and CDR2 sequences are MNHEY and SVGAGI. J lost 6 bases, V lost 2 bases, and 3 bases had no gene match. This CDR3 reads CASSYRQGHGYTF. CDR3 coding DNA: TGTGCCAGCAGTTACCGACAGGGACATGGCTACACCTTC.

The table lists this clone with a count of one. The V gene is TRBV9, the J gene TRBJ2-1; TRBD2 matches 7 bases. J lost 10 bases, V lost 4 bases, and 8 bases had no gene match. Germline CDR1 SGDLS, CDR2 YYNGEE. The CDR3 consists of 13 residues. CDR3 nucleotide sequence: TGTGCCAGCAGCTTCCGTTCTAGCGGAGAGCAGTTCTTC. It translates to CASSFRSSGEQFF.

The chain is built from TRBV12-5 and TRBJ1-1, with D maybe TRBD1 (5 bases). Germline V gene lookup returns CDR1 LGHNT and CDR2 FRNRAP. Trimming took 3 bases from V and 1 from J, leaving 9 bases between them. This CDR3 spans 14 amino acids. The CDR3 sequence is CASGLGHTNTEAFF. The CDR3 DNA reads TGTGCTAGTGGTTTAGGACACACGAACACTGAAGCTTTCTTT.

This clone has only one observation. The gene calls are TRBV28 and TRBJ1-6; 8 bases map to TRBD1. CDR1 and CDR2 (germline): MDHEN, SYDVKM. After removal of 5 bases from V and 7 bases from J, the junction contained 10 bases not matched to a gene. The length of the CDR3 is 16 residues. This chain's CDR3 is CASSGPGQVLNSPLHF. CDR3 bases: TGTGCCAGCAGTGGGCCGGGACAGGTTCTCAATTCACCCCTCCACTTT.

This clone was seen just once. The chain joins TRBV4-2 to TRBJ2-5; 8 nucleotides line up with TRBD2. The J segment lost 2 bases and the V segment lost 0 bases, leaving 2 bases of the junction unmatched. The CDR3 consists of 15 residues. Per germline, CDR1 LGHNA and CDR2 YNFKEQ. CDR3 sequence (DNA): TGTGCCAGCAGCCAAGATCGCGGGGGGCAAGAGACCCAGTACTTC. Its protein is CASSQDRGGQETQYF.

The gene calls are TRBV2 and TRBJ2-7; tentatively, D is TRBD1 (5 bases). Germline CDR1 and CDR2: SNHLY and FYNNEI. The CDR3 has 15 amino acids. The V and J ends lost 6 bases and 3 bases respectively, with 18 bases between them. The CDR3 reads CASSALGAEYYEQYF. DNA of the CDR3: TGTGCCAGCAGCGCCCTTGGGGCAGAGTACTACGAGCAGTACTTC.

V is TRBV28 and J is TRBJ2-1, with a tentative D call TRBD2 (6 bases). This CDR3 spans 13 amino acids. V was pared by 5 bases and J by 11 bases, with 16 bases between. Germline-derived CDR1 and CDR2 are MDHEN and SYDVKM. The CDR3: CASSIQTRYKQFF. CDR3 in DNA: TGTGCCAGCAGTATCCAGACTAGGTATAAGCAGTTCTTC.

This chain connects TRBV5-1 to TRBJ2-7, with 8 bases identical to TRBD2. Germline loops: CDR1 SGHRS, CDR2 YFSETQ. This CDR3 is 14 amino acids long. The ends lost 4 bases at V and 2 bases at J; junction bases unmatched: 5. The CDR3 spells CASSAGLVTYEQYF. The CDR3 DNA is TGCGCCAGCAGCGCGGGACTAGTTACCTACGAGCAGTACTTC.

This chain uses TRBV5-1 with TRBJ2-1, with 7 bases lining up with TRBD1. The CDR3 length is 14 residues. CDR1 and CDR2 (germline): SGHRS, YFSETQ. V shed 4 bases and J 7 bases; nucleotides not matched to a gene: 8. CDR3 nucleotides: TGCGCCAGCAGCCCCTGGACAGGAAGGAATGAGCAGTTCTTC. It specifies CASSPWTGRNEQFF.

This clone appeared a single time. The chain carries TRBV3-1 (or the pseudogene TRBV3-2) and TRBJ2-5; 8 nucleotides line up with TRBD1. The CDR3 runs to 15 residues. Germline V gene lookup returns CDR1 LGHDT and CDR2 YNNKEL (reference sequence). J was trimmed by 7 bases and V by 4 bases; bases with no gene match: 11. CDR3 loop: CASSLPGQGLGTQYF. The CDR3 bases are TGTGCCAGCAGCCTACCAGGACAGGGATTGGGGACCCAGTACTTC.

This chain connects TRBV11-2 to TRBJ2-7, with D unresolved. V was clipped by 1 base and J by 7 bases, with 8 bases between them. The CDR3 totals 12 residues. The germline CDR1 and CDR2 sequences are SGHAT and FQNNGV. CDR3 in amino acids: CASSLVSLEQYF. The CDR3 DNA sequence: TGTGCCAGCAGCTTAGTCTCGTTAGAGCAGTACTTC.

The CDR3 sequence: CASSLGQEYGYTF. The DNA for the CDR3 is TGCGCCAGCAGCTTAGGGCAGGAGTATGGCTACACCTTC. This chain joins TRBV5-1 and TRBJ1-2; D gene ambiguous. The CDR3 has 13 amino acids. In germline, CDR1 is SGHRS, CDR2 YFSETQ. Trimming removed 2 bases at V and 5 bases at J, with 10 bases between.

The chain recombines TRBV25-1 with TRBJ2-7; 7 positions match TRBD1. Germline V lookup: CDR1 MGHDK, CDR2 SYGVNS. V dropped 4 bases and J dropped 2; count of bases not matched to a gene: 5. The CDR3 loop spans 14 amino acids. The CDR3 loop is CASSAPGTAYEQYF. The CDR3 nucleotides are TGTGCCAGCAGTGCCCCCGGGACAGCCTACGAGCAGTACTTC.

This clone came up once. The CDR3 reads CASSLTTGLAGELFF. In DNA, the CDR3 is TGTGCCAGCAGCTTAACCACCGGACTAGCCGGGGAGCTGTTTTTT. This chain uses TRBV7-3 with TRBJ2-2; 7 nucleotides align to TRBD2. Germline loops: CDR1 SGHTA, CDR2 FQGTGA. Trimming removed 0 bases from V and 6 bases from J; junction bases left unmatched: 4. The CDR3 is 15 residues long.

This rearrangement joins TRBV9 to TRBJ2-6; TRBD2 might be the D (5 bases). V lost 4 bases and J 3 bases, leaving 17 bases between the germline ends. The CDR3 consists of 17 residues. Germline values: CDR1 SGDLS, CDR2 YYNGEE. Here the CDR3 DNA reads TGTGCCAGCAGCTTCCGACGGGATAGGGTTGGGGCCAACGTCCTGACTTTC. Its protein is CASSFRRDRVGANVLTF.

CDR3 sequence (DNA): TGTGCCAGCAGCGTAGGGAGGGTGACAGATACGCAGTATTTT. This codes for CASSVGRVTDTQYF. The chain couples TRBV9 to TRBJ2-3; TRBD2 is a possible D gene (6 bases). The germline V gene has CDR1 SGDLS and CDR2 YYNGEE. V lost 0 bases to trimming and J lost 3 bases, with 8 bases between them. The CDR3 totals 14 residues.

The gene calls are TRBV19 and TRBJ1-2, with D perhaps TRBD1 (6 bases). This CDR3 has 13 residues. The germline V gene has CDR1 LNHDA and CDR2 SQIVND (reference sequence). V was clipped by 6 bases and J by 6 bases, with 14 bases between them. The CDR3 spells CASSDRFFNGYTF. CDR3 sequence (DNA): TGTGCCAGTAGCGACAGGTTCTTTAATGGCTACACCTTC.

This clone showed up just a few times. The chain uses TRBV7-6 and TRBJ1-5, with D uncertain. Germline CDR1 and CDR2: SGHVS and FNYEAQ. This CDR3 has 15 residues. V lost 1 base and J 4 bases, leaving 11 bases between the germline ends. The CDR3 nucleotides read TGTGCCAGCAGCTTAGAGGAAGGAGGGAATCAGCCCCAGCATTTT. It yields the protein CASSLEEGGNQPQHF.

The chain links TRBV29-1 to TRBJ1-1, with 7 bases lining up with TRBD1. Unmatched junction bases numbered 9, after V lost 4 bases and J lost 4 bases. From germline, CDR1 is SQVTM and CDR2 ANQGSEA. The CDR3 runs 14 residues. The DNA of the CDR3 is TGCAGCGTTGTGGGGAGGGGGCAAGGCACTGAAGCTTTCTTT. This codes for CSVVGRGQGTEAFF.

V and J are TRBV11-2 and TRBJ2-3, with 7 bases fitting TRBD1. Germline CDR1 and CDR2: SGHAT and FQNNGV. CDR3 length: 17 residues. The J segment lost 3 bases and the V segment lost 5 bases, leaving 14 bases of the junction unmatched. As DNA, the CDR3 is TGTGCCAGCAGCCCATTCCTCTCGACAGGGAGAACAGATACGCAGTATTTT. This sequence encodes CASSPFLSTGRTDTQYF.

V gene TRBV28 combines with J gene TRBJ2-3; D tentatively reads TRBD1 or TRBD2 (5 bases each). This CDR3 region has 16 residues. Germline V gives CDR1 MDHEN, CDR2 SYDVKM. Trimming removed 6 bases from V and 2 bases from J, with 18 bases in between. The chain's CDR3 is CASSEMGPLATDTQYF. CDR3 DNA sequence: TGTGCCAGCAGCGAAATGGGACCTCTAGCCACAGATACGCAGTATTTT.

As DNA, the CDR3 is TGTGCCATCAGTGAGGTAGGGGGCAAGATGGATGAGCAGTTCTTC. This gives the protein CAISEVGGKMDEQFF. The chain has TRBV10-3 and TRBJ2-1; TRBD1 matches at 7 bases. From germline, CDR1 is ENHRY and CDR2 SYGVKD. After removal of 2 bases from V and 8 bases from J, the junction contained 9 bases not matched to a gene. CDR3 length: 15 residues.